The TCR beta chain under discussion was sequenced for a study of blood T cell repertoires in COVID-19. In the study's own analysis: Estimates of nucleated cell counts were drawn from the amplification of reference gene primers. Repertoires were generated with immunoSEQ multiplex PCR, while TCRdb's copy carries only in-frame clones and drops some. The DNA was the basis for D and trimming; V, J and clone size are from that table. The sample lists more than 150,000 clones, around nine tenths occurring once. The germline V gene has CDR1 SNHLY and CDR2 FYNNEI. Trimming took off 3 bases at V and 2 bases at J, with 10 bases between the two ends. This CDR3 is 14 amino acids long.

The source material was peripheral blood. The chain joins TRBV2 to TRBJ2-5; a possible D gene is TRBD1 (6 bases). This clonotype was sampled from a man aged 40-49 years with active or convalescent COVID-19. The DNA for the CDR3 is TGTGCCAGCAGTGATTCGGACAGTCAAGAGACCCAGTACTTC. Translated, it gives CASSDSDSQETQYF.